This T cell receptor (beta chain) was observed in a study of blood T cell repertoires in COVID-19. The repertoire was sequenced with immunoSEQ multiplex PCR; TCRdb's copy has only in-frame clones and lacks some. The repertoire consists of some 170,000 clones, with roughly 82% occurring once and the leading ten covering roughly 8.1%. The CDR3 loop spans 14 amino acids. V was shortened by 3 bases and J by 4 bases, with 12 bases between the two germline ends. Germline assignment: CDR1 SGHAT and CDR2 FQNNGV. The sequenced sample consisted of peripheral blood. The V call is TRBV11-2, the J call TRBJ2-5; D not resolved. The TCR comes from a woman between 65 and 79 years old with acute or convalescent COVID-19. This CDR3 reads CASSFVVNRETQYF. DNA for the CDR3: TGTGCCAGCAGCTTTGTGGTTAATAGAGAGACCCAGTACTTC.